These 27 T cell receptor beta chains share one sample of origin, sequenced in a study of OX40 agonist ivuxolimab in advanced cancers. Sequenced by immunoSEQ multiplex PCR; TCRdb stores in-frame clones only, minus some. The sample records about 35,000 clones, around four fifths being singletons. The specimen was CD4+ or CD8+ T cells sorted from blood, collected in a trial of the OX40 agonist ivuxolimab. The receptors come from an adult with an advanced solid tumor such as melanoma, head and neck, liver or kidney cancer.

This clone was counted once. The CDR3 reads CASRSDREWGTEAFF. The CDR3 DNA sequence: TGTGCCAGCAGATCAGACAGGGAATGGGGCACTGAAGCTTTCTTT. V usage is TRBV27 and J usage is TRBJ1-1; the match to TRBD1 covers 7 bases. Looked up from germline, CDR1 is MNHEY and CDR2 is SMNVEV (reference sequence). The CDR3 is 15 residues long. The V segment lost 6 bases and the J segment 4 bases; nucleotides outside the gene matches: 11.

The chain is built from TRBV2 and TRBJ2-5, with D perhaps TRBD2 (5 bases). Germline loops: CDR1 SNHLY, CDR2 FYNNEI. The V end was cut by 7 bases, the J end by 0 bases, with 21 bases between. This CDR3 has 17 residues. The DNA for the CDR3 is TGTGCCAGCAAAGAAGCGGAAACCCGCCCATACCAAGAGACCCAGTACTTC. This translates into CASKEAETRPYQETQYF.

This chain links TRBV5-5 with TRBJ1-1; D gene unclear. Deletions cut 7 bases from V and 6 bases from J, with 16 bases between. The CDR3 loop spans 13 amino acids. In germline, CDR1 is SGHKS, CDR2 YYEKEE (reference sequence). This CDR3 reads CASGWRVSPEAFF. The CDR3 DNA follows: TGTGCCAGCGGGTGGAGGGTATCGCCTGAAGCTTTCTTT.

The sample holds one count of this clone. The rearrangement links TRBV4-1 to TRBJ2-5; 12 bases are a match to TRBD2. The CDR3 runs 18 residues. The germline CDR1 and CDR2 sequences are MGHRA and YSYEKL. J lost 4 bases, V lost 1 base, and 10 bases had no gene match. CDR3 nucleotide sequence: TGCGCCAGCAGCCAAGCGACTAGCGGGAGTATCAAGGGAGAGACCCAGTACTTC. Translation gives CASSQATSGSIKGETQYF.

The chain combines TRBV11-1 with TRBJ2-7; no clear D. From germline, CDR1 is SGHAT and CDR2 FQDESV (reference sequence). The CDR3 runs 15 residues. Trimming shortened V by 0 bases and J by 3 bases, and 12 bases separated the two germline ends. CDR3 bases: TGTGCCAGCAGCTTAGCATACGGGCTTATCTACGAGCAGTACTTC. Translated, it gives CASSLAYGLIYEQYF.

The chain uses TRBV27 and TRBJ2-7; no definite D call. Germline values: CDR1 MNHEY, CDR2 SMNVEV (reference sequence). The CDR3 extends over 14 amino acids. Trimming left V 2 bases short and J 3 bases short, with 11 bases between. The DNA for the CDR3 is TGTGCCAGCAGTTTAGACTCCCAAAACTACGAGCAGTACTTC. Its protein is CASSLDSQNYEQYF.

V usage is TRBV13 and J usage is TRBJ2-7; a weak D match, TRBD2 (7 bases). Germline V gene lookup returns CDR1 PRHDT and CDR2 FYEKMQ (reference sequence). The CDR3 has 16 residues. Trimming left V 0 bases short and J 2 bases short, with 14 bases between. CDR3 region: CASSLGLGGGTYEQYF. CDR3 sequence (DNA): TGTGCCAGCAGCTTAGGCCTTGGGGGGGGCACCTACGAGCAGTACTTC.

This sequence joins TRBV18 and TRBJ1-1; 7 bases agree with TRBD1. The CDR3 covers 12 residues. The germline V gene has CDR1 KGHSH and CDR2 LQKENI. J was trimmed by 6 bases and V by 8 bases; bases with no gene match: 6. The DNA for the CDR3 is TGTGCCAGCGCGACAGGGTTAGCTGAAGCTTTCTTT. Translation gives CASATGLAEAFF.

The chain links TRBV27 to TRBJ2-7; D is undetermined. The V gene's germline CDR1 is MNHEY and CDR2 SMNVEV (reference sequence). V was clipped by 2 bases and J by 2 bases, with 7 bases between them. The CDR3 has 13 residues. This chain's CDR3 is CASSLGGTYEQYF. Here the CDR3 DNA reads TGTGCCAGCAGTTTAGGCGGTACCTACGAGCAGTACTTC.

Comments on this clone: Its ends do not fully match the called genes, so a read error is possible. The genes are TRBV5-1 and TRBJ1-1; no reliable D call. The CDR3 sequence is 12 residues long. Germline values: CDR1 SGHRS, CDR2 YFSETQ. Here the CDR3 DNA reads TGTGCCAGCAGCTTGGCTTTAAGTGAAGCTTTCTTT. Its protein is CASSLALSEAFF.

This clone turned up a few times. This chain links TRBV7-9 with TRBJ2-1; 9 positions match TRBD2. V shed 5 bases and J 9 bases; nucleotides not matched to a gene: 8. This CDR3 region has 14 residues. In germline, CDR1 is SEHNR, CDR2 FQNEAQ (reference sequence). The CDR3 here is CASSLTGTSFEQFF. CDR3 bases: TGTGCCAGCAGCCTGACCGGGACTAGCTTTGAGCAGTTCTTC.

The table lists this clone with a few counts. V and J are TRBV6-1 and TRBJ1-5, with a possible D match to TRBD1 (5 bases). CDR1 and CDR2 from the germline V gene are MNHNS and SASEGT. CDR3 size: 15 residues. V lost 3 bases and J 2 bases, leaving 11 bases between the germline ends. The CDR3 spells CASSDWQGGNQPQHF. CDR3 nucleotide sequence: TGTGCCAGCAGTGATTGGCAGGGTGGCAATCAGCCCCAGCATTTT.

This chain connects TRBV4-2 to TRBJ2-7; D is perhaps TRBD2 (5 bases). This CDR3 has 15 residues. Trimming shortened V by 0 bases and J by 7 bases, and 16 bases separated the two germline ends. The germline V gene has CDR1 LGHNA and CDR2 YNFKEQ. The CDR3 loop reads CASSQDGYGVWEQYF. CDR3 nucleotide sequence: TGTGCCAGCAGCCAAGATGGTTACGGGGTTTGGGAGCAGTACTTC.

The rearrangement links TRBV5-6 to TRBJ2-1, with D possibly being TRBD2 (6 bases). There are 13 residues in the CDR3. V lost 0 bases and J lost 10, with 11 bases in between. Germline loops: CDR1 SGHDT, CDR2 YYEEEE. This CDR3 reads CASSLDGGREQFF. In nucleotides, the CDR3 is TGTGCCAGCAGCTTGGATGGAGGGAGGGAGCAGTTCTTC.

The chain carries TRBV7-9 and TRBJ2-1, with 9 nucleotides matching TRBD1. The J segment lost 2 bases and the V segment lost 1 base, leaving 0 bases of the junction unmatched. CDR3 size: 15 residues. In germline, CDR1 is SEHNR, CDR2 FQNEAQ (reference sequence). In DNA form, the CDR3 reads TGTGCCAGCAGCTTAGGACAGGGGGCCTACAATGAGCAGTTCTTC. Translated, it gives CASSLGQGAYNEQFF.

The CDR3 spells CSVVSGYANTQYF. For the CDR3, the DNA is TGCAGCGTTGTATCAGGGTATGCAAATACGCAGTATTTT. The chain carries TRBV29-1 and TRBJ2-3; weak D call: TRBD1 (5 bases). The V end was cut by 4 bases, the J end by 7 bases, with 15 bases between. This CDR3 comprises 13 residues. Germline V lookup: CDR1 SQVTM, CDR2 ANQGSEA.

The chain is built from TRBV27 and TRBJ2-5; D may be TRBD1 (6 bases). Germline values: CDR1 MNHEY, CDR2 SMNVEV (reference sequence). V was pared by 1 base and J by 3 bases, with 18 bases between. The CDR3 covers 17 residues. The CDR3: CASSLLAVRGLEETQYF. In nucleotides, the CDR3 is TGTGCCAGCAGTTTATTAGCTGTTAGGGGGTTGGAAGAGACCCAGTACTTC.

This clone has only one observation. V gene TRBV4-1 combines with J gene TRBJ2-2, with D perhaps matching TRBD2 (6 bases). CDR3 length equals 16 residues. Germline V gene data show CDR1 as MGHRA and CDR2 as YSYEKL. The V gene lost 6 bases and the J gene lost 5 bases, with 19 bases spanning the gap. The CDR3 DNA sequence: TGCGCCAGCAGAGCTAGCGAATCGAGGGGTACCGGGGAGCTGTTTTTT. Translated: CASRASESRGTGELFF.

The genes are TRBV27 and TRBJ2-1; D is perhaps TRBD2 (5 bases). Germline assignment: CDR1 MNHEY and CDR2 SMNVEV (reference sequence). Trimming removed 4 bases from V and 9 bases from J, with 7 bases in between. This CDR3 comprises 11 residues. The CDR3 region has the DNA TGTGCCAGCAGTTACGGACTTGAGCAGTTCTTC. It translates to CASSYGLEQFF.

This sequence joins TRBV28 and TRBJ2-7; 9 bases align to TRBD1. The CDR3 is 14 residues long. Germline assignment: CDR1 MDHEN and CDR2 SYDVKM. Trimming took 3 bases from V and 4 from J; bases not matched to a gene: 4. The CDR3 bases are TGTGCCAGCAGTTTTACAGGGGGCGGGTACGAGCAGTACTTC. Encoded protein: CASSFTGGGYEQYF.

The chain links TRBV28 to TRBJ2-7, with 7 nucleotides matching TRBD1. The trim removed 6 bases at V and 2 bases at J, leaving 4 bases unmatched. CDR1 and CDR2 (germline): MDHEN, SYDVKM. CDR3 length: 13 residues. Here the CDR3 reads CASRTGTAYEQYF. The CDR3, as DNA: TGTGCCAGCAGAACCGGGACAGCCTACGAGCAGTACTTC. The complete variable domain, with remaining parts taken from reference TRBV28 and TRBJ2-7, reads DVKVTQSSRYLVKRTGEKVFLECVQDMDHENMFWYRQDPGLGLRLIYFSYDVKMKEKGDIPEGYSVSREKKERFSLILESASTNQTSMYLCASRTGTAYEQYFGPGTRLTVT.

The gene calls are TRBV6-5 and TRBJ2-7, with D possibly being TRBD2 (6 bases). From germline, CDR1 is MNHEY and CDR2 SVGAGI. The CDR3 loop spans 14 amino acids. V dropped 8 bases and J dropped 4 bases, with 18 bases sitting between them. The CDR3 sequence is CASGDWGTRYEQYF. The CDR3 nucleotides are TGTGCCAGCGGGGACTGGGGCACTAGATACGAGCAGTACTTC.

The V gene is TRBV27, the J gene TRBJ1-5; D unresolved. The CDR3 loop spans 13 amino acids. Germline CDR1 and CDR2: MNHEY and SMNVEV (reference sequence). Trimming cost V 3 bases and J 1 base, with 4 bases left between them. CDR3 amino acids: CASSFKSNQPQHF. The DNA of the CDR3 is TGTGCCAGCAGTTTTAAGAGCAATCAGCCCCAGCATTTT.

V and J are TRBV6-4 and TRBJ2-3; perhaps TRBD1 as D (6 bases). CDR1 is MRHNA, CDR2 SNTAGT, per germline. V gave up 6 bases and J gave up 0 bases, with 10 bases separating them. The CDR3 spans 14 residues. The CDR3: CASRDRSSTDTQYF. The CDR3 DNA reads TGTGCCAGCAGGGACAGATCTAGCACAGATACGCAGTATTTT.

CDR3 loop: CASSQEPRWVSSYNEQFF. The CDR3 region has the DNA TGCGCCAGCAGCCAAGAACCTAGATGGGTGAGCTCCTACAATGAGCAGTTCTTC. The V gene is TRBV4-3, the J gene TRBJ2-1; D is uncertain. Trimming stripped 0 bases from V and 0 bases from J, with 15 bases between. Germline CDR1 and CDR2: LGHNA and YSLEER. This CDR3 spans 18 amino acids.

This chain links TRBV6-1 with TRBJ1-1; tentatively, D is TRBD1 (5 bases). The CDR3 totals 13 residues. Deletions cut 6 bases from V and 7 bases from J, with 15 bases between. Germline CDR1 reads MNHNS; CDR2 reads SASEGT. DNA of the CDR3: TGTGCCAGCAGCCCAGGGTATAGGGGTGAAGCTTTCTTT. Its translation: CASSPGYRGEAFF.

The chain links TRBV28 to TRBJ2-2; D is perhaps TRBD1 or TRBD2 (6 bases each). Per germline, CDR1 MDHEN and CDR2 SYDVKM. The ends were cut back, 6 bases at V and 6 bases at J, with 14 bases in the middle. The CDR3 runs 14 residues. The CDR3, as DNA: TGTGCCAGCAGCCGGATGGGGGGCCCCGGGGAGCTGTTTTTT. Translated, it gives CASSRMGGPGELFF.